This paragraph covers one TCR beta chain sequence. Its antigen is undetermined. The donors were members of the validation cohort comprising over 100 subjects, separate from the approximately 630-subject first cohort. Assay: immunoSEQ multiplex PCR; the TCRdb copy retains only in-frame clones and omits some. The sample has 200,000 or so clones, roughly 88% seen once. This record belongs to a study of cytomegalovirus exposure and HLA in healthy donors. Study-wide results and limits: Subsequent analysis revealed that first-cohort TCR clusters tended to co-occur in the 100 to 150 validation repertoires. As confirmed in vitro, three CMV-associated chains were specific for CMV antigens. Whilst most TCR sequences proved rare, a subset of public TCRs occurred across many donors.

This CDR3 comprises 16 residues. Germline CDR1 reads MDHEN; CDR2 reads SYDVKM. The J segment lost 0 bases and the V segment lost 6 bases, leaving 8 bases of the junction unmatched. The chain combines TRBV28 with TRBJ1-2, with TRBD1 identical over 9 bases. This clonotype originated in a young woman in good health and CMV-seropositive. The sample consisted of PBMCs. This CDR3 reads CASSGTGKRPNYGYTF. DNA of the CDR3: TGTGCCAGCAGCGGGACAGGGAAGCGGCCTAACTATGGCTACACCTTC.